Below are 22 T cell receptor beta chains sequenced from a single sample in a study of blood T cell repertoires in COVID-19. Libraries were prepared by immunoSEQ multiplex PCR; TCRdb keeps only in-frame clonotypes and omits some of them. The repertoire holds 300,000 to 400,000 clones, with 88% as singletons. Sample: PBMCs or T cells enriched from blood (not recorded which). The receptors shown here come from a young woman who had recovered from COVID-19.

The CDR3 is CASSPTGGNFGDYGYTF. The CDR3 DNA sequence: TGTGCCAGCAGCCCCACAGGGGGTAATTTCGGAGACTATGGCTACACCTTC. J is TRBJ1-2 and V is TRBV3-1 (or the pseudogene TRBV3-2); 8 bases fit TRBD1. V shed 4 bases, J shed 3 bases, and the junction held 13 bases outside the gene matches. The germline V gene has CDR1 LGHDT and CDR2 YNNKEL (reference sequence). This CDR3 is 17 amino acids long.

The V call is TRBV29-1, the J call TRBJ2-4, with 7 bases fitting TRBD1. The CDR3 is made up of 11 amino acids. The germline gives CDR1 SQVTM, CDR2 ANQGSEA. With V trimmed by 7 bases and J by 4 bases, 1 base remained unmatched. CDR3 nucleotide sequence: TGCAGCGGACAGGGTAAAAACATTCAGTACTTC. Protein sequence: CSGQGKNIQYF.

This chain joins TRBV12-5 and TRBJ1-4; 7 bases line up with TRBD1. Germline V gene data show CDR1 as LGHNT and CDR2 as FRNRAP. The CDR3 is 15 amino acids. Unmatched junction bases numbered 9, after V lost 3 bases and J lost 8 bases. Here the CDR3 reads CASGFPEAGGEKLFF. The CDR3 coding sequence is TGTGCTAGTGGTTTCCCTGAGGCAGGGGGAGAAAAACTGTTTTTT.

A word on this clone: The sample carries other DNA sequences with the same CDR3. The rearrangement uses TRBV2 and TRBJ1-1, with 11 bases that match TRBD1. This CDR3 is 14 amino acids long. V trimming: 6 bases; J trimming: 1 base; junction bases outside the gene matches: 1. From germline, CDR1 is SNHLY and CDR2 FYNNEI. The chain's CDR3 is CASSGQGANTEAFF. The DNA for the CDR3 is TGTGCCAGCAGCGGACAGGGGGCGAACACTGAAGCTTTCTTT.

The rearrangement joins TRBV7-9 to TRBJ1-4; 8 bases are shared with TRBD1. Germline V CDR1 and CDR2: SEHNR, FQNEAQ (reference sequence). The CDR3 covers 14 residues. Trimming removed 6 bases from V and 7 bases from J; junction bases left unmatched: 7. CDR3 coding DNA: TGTGCCAGCAGATACGACAGGGGAGGTGAAAAACTGTTTTTT. It is translated as CASRYDRGGEKLFF.

The CDR3 region is CASSHQLTGTGNFGQETQYF. For the CDR3, the DNA is TGCGCCAGCAGCCACCAGTTGACCGGGACAGGGAACTTTGGGCAAGAGACCCAGTACTTC. This rearrangement joins TRBV4-1 to TRBJ2-5; TRBD1 matches 9 bases. Germline loops: CDR1 MGHRA, CDR2 YSYEKL. With V trimmed by 3 bases and J by 2 bases, 19 bases remained unmatched. The length of the CDR3 is 20 residues.

The chain couples TRBV7-2 to TRBJ1-5; 8 nucleotides agree with TRBD1. Germline CDR1 SGHTA, CDR2 FQGNSA. CDR3 length equals 14 residues. The V segment lost 3 bases and the J segment 6 bases; nucleotides outside the gene matches: 4. The DNA of the CDR3 is TGTGCCAGCAGCTTTCAGGGGGCGTTTCAGCCCCAGCATTTT. Translation gives CASSFQGAFQPQHF.

The rearrangement uses TRBV30 and TRBJ2-3, with 8 bases identical to TRBD2. The CDR3 length is 14 residues. Germline CDR1 reads GTSNPN; CDR2 reads SVGIG (reference sequence). The V segment lost 5 bases and the J segment 1 base; nucleotides outside the gene matches: 5. CDR3 sequence reads: CAWSGGERTDTQYF. As DNA, the CDR3 is TGTGCCTGGTCCGGGGGGGAGCGCACAGATACGCAGTATTTT.

This chain uses TRBV4-2 with TRBJ1-6; D ambiguous. CDR3 length: 15 residues. Germline V gene data show CDR1 as LGHNA and CDR2 as YNFKEQ. V gave up 4 bases and J gave up 11 bases, with 18 bases separating them. The CDR3 bases are TGTGCCAGCAGCCCCTCTGCTCAGGTTAAGGCACCCCTCCACTTT. Its protein product is CASSPSAQVKAPLHF.

The chain has TRBV28 and TRBJ2-7; D unclear. From germline, CDR1 is MDHEN and CDR2 SYDVKM. V lost 7 bases to trimming and J lost 0 bases, with 4 bases between them. The CDR3 extends over 11 amino acids. As DNA, the CDR3 is TGTGCCAGCACTAGCTCCTACGAGCAGTACTTC. Residues: CASTSSYEQYF. Variable domain in full (rest from reference TRBV28 and TRBJ2-7): DVKVTQSSRYLVKRTGEKVFLECVQDMDHENMFWYRQDPGLGLRLIYFSYDVKMKEKGDIPEGYSVSREKKERFSLILESASTNQTSMYLCASTSSYEQYFGPGTRLTVT.

As for this clone: One end of the junction fails to match germline, which may point to a read error. The chain joins TRBV11-2 to TRBJ2-7; the D gene is possibly TRBD1 (6 bases). Germline V gives CDR1 SGHAT, CDR2 FQNNGV. There are 13 residues in the CDR3. This CDR3 is CASSLDMGFRGPF. The CDR3 DNA is TGTGCCAGCAGCTTAGATATGGGGTTCAGGGGTCCCTTC.

V and J are TRBV6-5 and TRBJ1-4; D not certain. The V and J ends lost 8 bases and 1 base respectively, with 14 bases between them. The CDR3 length is 15 residues. CDR1 and CDR2 from the germline V gene are MNHEY and SVGAGI. The CDR3 region is CASGLRDGTNEKLFF. The DNA for the CDR3 is TGTGCCAGCGGCCTCCGGGATGGAACTAATGAAAAACTGTTTTTT.

The rearrangement joins TRBV3-1 (or the pseudogene TRBV3-2) to TRBJ2-7; D unclear. Trimming left V 0 bases short and J 6 bases short, with 15 bases between. This CDR3 spans 15 amino acids. From germline, CDR1 is LGHDT and CDR2 YNNKEL (reference sequence). The CDR3 region has the DNA TGTGCCAGCAGCCAAGATCTTGGCCGGTGGAGCGAGCAGTACTTC. Amino acids: CASSQDLGRWSEQYF.

The chain links TRBV11-2 to TRBJ2-7, with TRBD2 matching over 7 bases. V lost 4 bases to trimming and J lost 0 bases; unmatched junction nucleotides: 15. The CDR3 runs to 18 residues. Germline-derived CDR1 and CDR2 are SGHAT and FQNNGV. The CDR3 is CASSWPPLGGGYSYEQYF. The DNA of the CDR3 is TGTGCCAGCAGCTGGCCCCCCCTAGGCGGGGGTTACTCCTACGAGCAGTACTTC.

As to this clone: The identical CDR3 is also encoded by other nucleotide sequences in the sample. The genes are TRBV19 and TRBJ1-2; D is unresolved. The germline V gene has CDR1 LNHDA and CDR2 SQIVND (reference sequence). The CDR3 is 13 residues long. The germline V and J ends were trimmed by 1 base and 2 bases, with 5 bases remaining between them. The CDR3 bases are TGTGCCAGTAGTATAGGTGCGAACTATGGCTACACCTTC. It codes for CASSIGANYGYTF. The complete variable domain, with remaining parts taken from reference TRBV19 and TRBJ1-2, reads DGGITQSPKYLFRKEGQNVTLSCEQNLNHDAMYWYRQDPGQGLRLIYYSQIVNDFQKGDIAEGYSVSREKKESFPLTVTSAQKNPTAFYLCASSIGANYGYTFGSGTRLTVV.

V and J are TRBV3-1 (or the pseudogene TRBV3-2) and TRBJ2-7, with TRBD2 matching over 7 bases. Trimming removed 3 bases from V and 7 bases from J; junction bases left unmatched: 18. This CDR3 is 17 amino acids long. Per the germline V gene, CDR1 is LGHDT and CDR2 is YNNKEL (reference sequence). CDR3 DNA sequence: TGTGCCAGCAGCCACGAAGGGGCGGGGGTAATACTACGGGAGCAGTACTTC. Translated: CASSHEGAGVILREQYF.

The rearrangement joins TRBV6-5 to TRBJ1-4; D possibly corresponds to TRBD1 (6 bases). Trimming removed 3 bases from V and 0 bases from J, with 8 bases in between. CDR1 is MNHEY and CDR2 is SVGAGI in the germline V gene. The CDR3 has 15 residues. As DNA, the CDR3 is TGTGCCAGCAGTTATTACAGGGCAACTAATGAAAAACTGTTTTTT. This sequence encodes CASSYYRATNEKLFF.

The chain carries TRBV6-2 or TRBV6-3 and TRBJ2-1; D is unclear. Germline lookup yields CDR1 MNHEY and CDR2 SVGEGT. CDR3 length equals 14 residues. The germline V and J ends were trimmed by 4 bases and 2 bases, with 9 bases remaining between them. CDR3 bases: TGTGCCAGCAGTTCCGATGGCCCCTACAATGAGCAGTTCTTC. This gives the protein CASSSDGPYNEQFF.

V gene TRBV6-5 combines with J gene TRBJ1-1; D possibly corresponds to TRBD1 (5 bases). Trimming cost V 5 bases and J 6 bases, with 16 bases left between them. Germline V gene sequence: CDR1 MNHEY, CDR2 SVGAGI. The CDR3 extends over 14 amino acids. Here the CDR3 reads CASSPQAGEAEAFF. The CDR3 DNA sequence: TGTGCCAGCAGTCCCCAGGCGGGGGAGGCTGAAGCTTTCTTT.

The chain joins TRBV12-5 to TRBJ2-1, with 8 bases that match TRBD2. The germline CDR1 and CDR2 sequences are LGHNT and FRNRAP. V was clipped by 0 bases and J by 8 bases; unmatched bases: 9. This CDR3 is 16 amino acids long. In DNA, the CDR3 is TGTGCTAGTGGTTTGGTACGGGGGGGACTTTTAGATGAGCAGTTCTTC. Its protein product is CASGLVRGGLLDEQFF.

The chain employs TRBV25-1 and TRBJ2-7, with a tentative D call TRBD1 (5 bases). The V gene's germline CDR1 is MGHDK and CDR2 SYGVNS. The CDR3 is 13 amino acids. V dropped 8 bases and J dropped 0 bases, with 11 bases sitting between them. CDR3 amino acids: CASRQIGSYEQYF. CDR3 nucleotides: TGTGCCAGCCGACAGATCGGCTCCTACGAGCAGTACTTC.

V gene TRBV24-1 combines with J gene TRBJ2-5; no reliable D call. V was clipped by 3 bases and J by 4 bases, with 8 bases between them. CDR3 length equals 13 residues. CDR1 KGHDR and CDR2 SFDVKD come from the germline V gene. CDR3 DNA: TGTGCCACCAGTGATCCCCCTAGAGAGACCCAGTACTTC. Its translation: CATSDPPRETQYF.